This T cell receptor beta chain comes out of a study of T cell responses to AZD1222 COVID-19 vaccine. With regard to this clone: The antigen remains undetermined.

Using immunoSEQ multiplex PCR, the repertoire was profiled, and TCRdb retains in-frame clones only, with some absent. The table lists around 20,000 clones, roughly four fifths of them singletons. General study findings and limits: At study baseline, merely six AZD1222 recipients were seropositive. Repertoires were obtained solely post-peak T cell response. In the spike-specific TCR repertoire, nearly half reportedly target unmutated variant regions.

Germline CDR1 reads SGHTS; CDR2 reads YDEGEE. This CDR3 is built from 14 residues. J was trimmed by 6 bases and V by 1 base; bases with no gene match: 4. This chain joins TRBV5-8 and TRBJ2-1, with TRBD1 matching 7 bases. The source material was peripheral blood, sampled 28 days after the second AZD1222 dose. The sequence derives from an adult who received the AZD1222 COVID-19 vaccine. The DNA for the CDR3 is TGTGCCAGCAGCTTGCTCGGACAGGTCAATGAGCAGTTCTTC. Its protein is CASSLLGQVNEQFF.